These 10 T cell receptor beta chains were sequenced from one sample in a study of post-analysis software for immune sequencing data (dated by TCRdb to between 2015 and 2016). Broad study findings and their caveats: Roughly 5 TRBV segments, including TRBV5-6, TRBV5-1 and TRBV20-1, were significantly more frequent in patients than controls.

Library preparation used PCR. The sequencer was an Illumina HiSeq 2500. To reduce PCR and sequencing biases, unique molecular identifiers were incorporated into the TCR beta cDNA libraries. TCRdb reanalyzed the raw reads on its own, using fastp at Q25 for trimming and MiXCR for clone calling, and kept in-frame beta chains. Rows are unified per CDR3 protein, each entry keeping the most common DNA and genes. Present in this sample are a few hundred thousand distinct CDR3 sequences, more than 30% of which were seen just once. Less than 8% of the sample lies in the top ten. For these receptors, no antigen is known. Input material: blood. The receptors were gathered from a girl aged 2 to 10 with multiple sclerosis.

In this sample, this clonotype turned up many times. The rearrangement links TRBV6-4 to TRBJ2-1; 11 bases are a match to TRBD2. This CDR3 has 16 amino acids. V shed 6 bases, J shed 1 base, and the junction held 5 bases outside the gene matches. The germline V gene encodes CDR1 MRHNA and CDR2 SNTAGT. CDR3 in amino acids: CASSVLAGASYNEQFF. CDR3 DNA: TGTGCCAGCAGCGTACTAGCGGGGGCTTCCTACAATGAGCAGTTCTTC.

The chain employs TRBV3-1 and TRBJ2-1; D might be TRBD1 (6 bases). V gave up 5 bases and J gave up 7 bases, with 15 bases separating them. Germline V CDR1 and CDR2: LGHDT, YNNKEL (reference sequence). The CDR3 has 14 residues. CDR3 coding DNA: TGTGCCAGCAGCAACAAATACAGGGAAAATGAGCAGTTCTTC. It yields the protein CASSNKYRENEQFF.

The chain couples TRBV6-1 to TRBJ2-2; 8 nucleotides agree with TRBD1. Per germline, CDR1 MNHNS and CDR2 SASEGT. This CDR3 is 15 amino acids long. The J segment lost 1 base and the V segment lost 6 bases, leaving 4 bases of the junction unmatched. CDR3 region: CASRTDRGNTGELFF. The DNA of the CDR3 is TGTGCCAGCAGAACCGACAGGGGGAACACCGGGGAGCTGTTTTTT.

This sequence joins TRBV4-1 and TRBJ2-3; TRBD2 matches 13 bases. CDR1 MGHRA and CDR2 YSYEKL come from the germline V gene. The CDR3 covers 19 residues. Unmatched junction bases numbered 9, after V lost 0 bases and J lost 3 bases. CDR3 nucleotide sequence: TGCGCCAGCAGCCAAGACCCCTTTACGACTAGCGGGGGGACAGATACGCAGTATTTT. Translating gives CASSQDPFTTSGGTDTQYF.

This clonotype has just a few counts. V is TRBV5-1 and J is TRBJ2-7; TRBD1 matches 7 bases. This CDR3 contains 17 residues. The germline gives CDR1 SGHRS, CDR2 YFSETQ. The J segment lost 3 bases and the V segment lost 3 bases, leaving 15 bases of the junction unmatched. The CDR3 bases are TGCGCCAGCAGCTCTAACGTGGCAAGGGACAGCCTCTACGAGCAGTACTTC. This translates into CASSSNVARDSLYEQYF.

There are a few counts of this clonotype. The chain has TRBV29-1 and TRBJ2-1; TRBD1 matches at 11 bases. Gene TRBJ2-7 matches the end of the DNA better, so the J call may be wrong. Germline V gives CDR1 SQVTM, CDR2 ANQGSEA. The CDR3 is 13 amino acids. CDR3 in DNA: TGCAGCGTGATTAGGACAGGGGGCAATGAGCAGTACTTC. Translation gives CSVIRTGGNEQYF.

This clonotype was recorded a few times. The genes are TRBV18 and TRBJ2-1; 9 nucleotides match TRBD2. The CDR3 loop spans 15 amino acids. V lost 3 bases to trimming and J lost 4 bases; unmatched junction nucleotides: 4. The germline V gene has CDR1 KGHSH and CDR2 LQKENI. CDR3 amino acids: CASSPQRGVYNEQFF. The CDR3 DNA reads TGTGCCAGCTCACCCCAGCGGGGGGTATACAATGAGCAGTTCTTC. Looking up the rest from reference TRBV18 and TRBJ2-1 gives the full variable domain: NAGVMQNPRHLVRRRGQEARLRCSPMKGHSHVYWYRQLPEEGLKFMVYLQKENIIDESGMPKERFSAEFPKEGPSILRIQQVVRGDSAAYFCASSPQRGVYNEQFFGPGTRLTVL.

The chain has TRBV12-3 or TRBV12-4 and TRBJ1-4; 9 positions agree with TRBD1. The CDR3 runs to 15 residues. Losses at the gene ends were 5 bases for V and 3 bases for J; bases not matched to a gene: 4. The CDR3 DNA sequence: TGTGCCAGCAGTGACTGGACAGGGGCTAATGAAAAACTGTTTTTT. Amino acid sequence: CASSDWTGANEKLFF.

The rearrangement uses TRBV4-1 and TRBJ2-3, with D unclear. Trimming removed 0 bases at V and 2 bases at J, with 9 bases between. The CDR3 runs 15 residues. Germline lookup yields CDR1 MGHRA and CDR2 YSYEKL. The CDR3 here is CASSQEGRTTDTQYF. In DNA, the CDR3 is TGCGCCAGCAGCCAAGAGGGCAGGACCACAGATACGCAGTATTTT.

This clonotype was seen a handful of times. This sequence joins TRBV5-1 and TRBJ1-2; D is unresolved. The CDR3 has 15 amino acids. Germline loops: CDR1 SGHRS, CDR2 YFSETQ. The germline V and J ends were trimmed by 2 bases and 5 bases, with 16 bases remaining between them. Written as DNA, the CDR3 is TGCGCCAGCAGCTTTATCTTCGGCGACGGATATGGCTACACCTTC. It yields the protein CASSFIFGDGYGYTF.